This is a list of T cell receptor beta chains from one sample in a study of shared clonotypes between healthy human individuals. The data were produced by immunoSEQ multiplex PCR, yet TCRdb's version contains in-frame clones alone and is incomplete. The data contain around 500,000 clones, 76% of them singletons. Material for sequencing was PBMCs. The receptors shown here come from a woman in her thirties or forties in good health. Some clones in this sample may be carry-over from other donors' samples. Both conserved end residues are part of each CDR3. Fields, in order: V gene, CDR3 length, D gene, CDR3 protein. D genes are given only for firm matches.

V: TRBV5-1
length: 11
D: -
CDR3: CASSVAETQYF

V: TRBV14
length: 14
D: TRBD1
CDR3: CASRPGTGWTEAFF

V: TRBV29-1
length: 12
D: -
CDR3: CSVEPAYNEQFF

V: TRBV6-5
length: 14
D: -
CDR3: CASKDIHSNQPQHF

V: TRBV9
length: 13
D: TRBD1
CDR3: CASSSGTGTEAFF

V: TRBV30
length: 14
D: -
CDR3: CAWSPRDGKNIQYF

V: TRBV29-1
length: 14
D: TRBD1
CDR3: CSVEWDRVYGKLFF

V: TRBV7-3
length: 12
D: -
CDR3: CASSSATGELFF

V: TRBV7-3
length: 15
D: TRBD2
CDR3: CASSEGLAAQETQYF

V: TRBV19
length: 15
D: -
CDR3: CASSLPSQGNTEAFF

V: TRBV2
length: 13
D: -
CDR3: CASSSGGGATQYF

V: TRBV4-1
length: 15
D: -
CDR3: CASSQDWGYNQPQHF

V: TRBV7-3
length: 14
D: TRBD1
CDR3: CASSLGDRNYGYTF

V: TRBV5-1
length: 13
D: -
CDR3: CASQRDGNEKLFF

V: TRBV27
length: 15
D: -
CDR3: CASSLFGDPKNIQYF